Listed below are T cell receptor beta chains from one sample, sequenced in a study of cytomegalovirus exposure and HLA in healthy donors. Clones were read by immunoSEQ multiplex PCR, and TCRdb kept only the in-frame ones, dropping some. The sample holds 150,000 or so clones, more than 75% seen once. The sequenced sample was PBMCs. These receptors all stem from a man between 25 and 39 years old in good health and CMV-seropositive. The CDR3 runs from the conserved cysteine through the conserved F or W. D genes are given only for firm matches. Clone size appears in some rows only: once, few, many, or a class for an expanded clone.

TRBV19	-	14	TRBD2	TRBJ2-3	TGTGCCAGTAGTGAGCGGGGGGGCCCAGATACGCAGTATTTT	CASSERGGPDTQYF
TRBV4-2	-	14	-	TRBJ1-2	TGTGCCAGCAGCCAAGGGGAGCTCAACTATGGCTACACCTTC	CASSQGELNYGYTF
TRBV6-1	-	14	-	TRBJ1-2	TGTGCCAGCAGTGAAACGGCCGGGTCCTATGGCTACACCTTC	CASSETAGSYGYTF
TRBV7-9	once	15	-	TRBJ2-2	TGTGCCAGCAGTCGACAGGTGACAAACACCGGGGAGCTGTTTTTT	CASSRQVTNTGELFF
TRBV19	-	15	TRBD1	TRBJ2-7	TGTGCCAGTAGTGCTTTGACAGGGGGTCGGTACGAGCAGTACTTC	CASSALTGGRYEQYF
TRBV9	-	14	TRBD2	TRBJ2-1	TGTGCCAGCAGTTCGACTAGCGGGAGAGATGAGCAGTTCTTC	CASSSTSGRDEQFF
TRBV30	-	14	TRBD1	TRBJ1-4	TGTGCCTGGAGTAGACAGGGGTCTAATGAAAAACTGTTTTTT	CAWSRQGSNEKLFF
TRBV27	-	14	-	TRBJ1-3	TGTGCCAGCAGTACCGGTGGGCCGGGAAACACCATATATTTT	CASSTGGPGNTIYF
TRBV5-4	-	15	-	TRBJ1-4	TGTGCCAGCAGCTCGACCCCGGGACAAAATGAAAAACTGTTTTTT	CASSSTPGQNEKLFF
TRBV30	once	13	-	TRBJ2-2	TGTGCCTGGAGTACTAGGGACACCGGGGAGCTGTTTTTT	CAWSTRDTGELFF
TRBV30	-	13	TRBD1	TRBJ1-3	TGTGCCTGGACAGGGGGCGTAGGAAACACCATATATTTT	CAWTGGVGNTIYF
TRBV11-2	few	13	-	TRBJ1-1	TGTGCCAGCAGCTTCCAGGGTTTGGGTGAAGCTTTCTTT	CASSFQGLGEAFF
TRBV5-1	-	17	TRBD1	TRBJ1-1	TGCGCCAGCAGCCCACTCGACACACAGGGGGGACAAACTGAAGCTTTCTTT	CASSPLDTQGGQTEAFF
TRBV28	-	13	TRBD1	TRBJ1-1	TGTGCCAGCCTACCCCGGGACAGGGGCCCGGCTTTCTTT	CASLPRDRGPAFF
TRBV19	-	19	TRBD2	TRBJ2-3	TGTGCCAGTAGTATCTCAAGCGGGAGGGCCCGTCTGAGCACAGATACGCAGTATTTT	CASSISSGRARLSTDTQYF
TRBV4-1	few	15	-	TRBJ1-5	TGCGCCAGCAGCCCCCAGGGTGGGAGCAATCAGCCCCAGCATTTT	CASSPQGGSNQPQHF
TRBV4-2	-	15	-	TRBJ2-7	TGTGCCAGCAGCCAAGATCTCCAGGGCGCCTACGAGCAGTACTTC	CASSQDLQGAYEQYF
TRBV9	-	15	TRBD2	TRBJ2-7	TGTGCCAGCAGCGTAGGGAGCCTAGCGGTTTACGAGCAGTACTTC	CASSVGSLAVYEQYF
TRBV5-1	-	16	TRBD1	TRBJ2-7	TGCGCCAGCAGCTTGGGCGGGACAGGGGAGGGTCACGAGCAGTACTTC	CASSLGGTGEGHEQYF
TRBV19	few	17	TRBD1	TRBJ1-6	TGTGCCAGTAGTATCAGTACGGGACAGAGGATTAATTCACCCCTCCACTTT	CASSISTGQRINSPLHF
TRBV9	-	15	TRBD2	TRBJ2-7	TGTGCCAGCAGCGCCCCCGGGACTAGCCTCTACGAGCAGTACTTC	CASSAPGTSLYEQYF
TRBV11-2	-	13	TRBD1	TRBJ2-5	TGTGCCAGCAGCACTGACAGGGGTGAGACCCAGTACTTC	CASSTDRGETQYF
TRBV1	-	17	-	TRBJ2-5	TGCACCAGCAGCCAAGTAGGTCTAGCGGAGGGCCAAGAGACCCAGTACTTC	CTSSQVGLAEGQETQYF